A single sample gave rise to the 14 T cell receptor beta chains below, sequenced in a study of blood T cell repertoires in COVID-19. Profiling relied on immunoSEQ multiplex PCR, and the TCRdb table lists in-frame clones only, not all of them. The sample includes about 200,000 clones, approximately 88% of them seen just once. The source material was peripheral blood. The receptor set was obtained from a man aged 35 to 55 with acute or convalescent COVID-19.

Written as DNA, the CDR3 is TGTGCCAGTGCACCGAGGGCCCGGTCCTACAATGAGCAGTTCTTC. Its protein is CASAPRARSYNEQFF. The chain has TRBV19 and TRBJ2-1, with a tentative D call TRBD2 (5 bases). Looked up from germline, CDR1 is LNHDA and CDR2 is SQIVND (reference sequence). CDR3 length: 15 residues. Trimming removed 8 bases from V and 1 base from J, with 15 bases in between.

For the CDR3, the DNA is TGTGCCAGCAGCATGGGACAGGGGGCCGGAGAGACCCAGTACTTC. It codes for CASSMGQGAGETQYF. The genes are TRBV5-6 and TRBJ2-5, with 12 bases fitting TRBD1. Germline CDR1 SGHDT, CDR2 YYEEEE. V dropped 4 bases and J dropped 4; count of bases not matched to a gene: 5. The CDR3 spans 15 residues.

The chain has TRBV7-9 and TRBJ2-5, with D perhaps TRBD2 (6 bases). With 2 bases removed from V and 10 bases from J, the gap between germline ends came to 17 bases. The CDR3 contains 14 residues. From germline, CDR1 is SEHNR and CDR2 FQNEAQ (reference sequence). DNA for the CDR3: TGTGCCAGCAGCTTAACACTAGCCGGCGACGGCCAGTACTTC. Translation: CASSLTLAGDGQYF.

The rearrangement uses TRBV18 and TRBJ2-2; perhaps TRBD2 as D (6 bases). Germline V gene sequence: CDR1 KGHSH, CDR2 LQKENI. Trimming took 1 base from V and 7 from J, leaving 10 bases between them. The CDR3 contains 14 residues. In DNA form, the CDR3 reads TGTGCCAGCTCACCACGGGGGGAAGTCGGGGAGCTGTTTTTT. Residues: CASSPRGEVGELFF.

V gene TRBV30 combines with J gene TRBJ2-7, with 11 bases lining up with TRBD2. V dropped 2 bases and J dropped 2; count of bases not matched to a gene: 8. Germline CDR1 GTSNPN, CDR2 SVGIG (reference sequence). The CDR3 extends over 16 amino acids. The CDR3 coding sequence is TGTGCCTGGAGTTCCCCGGGACTAGCGGCTGCCTACGAGCAGTACTTC. This codes for CAWSSPGLAAAYEQYF.

The genes are TRBV5-4 and TRBJ2-1; D is ambiguous. V was trimmed by 0 bases and J by 0 bases, leaving 7 bases between them. Germline CDR1 is SGHNT and CDR2 is YYREEE (reference sequence). This CDR3 has 15 amino acids. Written as DNA, the CDR3 is TGTGCCAGCAGCTTGGACGTCAGCTCCTACAATGAGCAGTTCTTC. Translating it yields CASSLDVSSYNEQFF.

Here the CDR3 reads CATKQALGPYEQYF. In DNA form, the CDR3 reads TGTGCCACCAAGCAGGCACTAGGACCCTACGAGCAGTACTTC. The chain is built from TRBV15 and TRBJ2-7, with D perhaps TRBD2 (5 bases). The V end was cut by 7 bases, the J end by 2 bases, with 15 bases between. Looked up from germline, CDR1 is LNHNV and CDR2 is YYDKDF (reference sequence). This CDR3 spans 14 amino acids.

This clone appeared a few times. This chain uses TRBV3-1 (or the pseudogene TRBV3-2) with TRBJ1-1; possibly TRBD1 for D (6 bases). Germline CDR1 reads LGHDT; CDR2 reads YNNKEL (reference sequence). Trimming cost V 4 bases and J 1 base, with 13 bases left between them. The CDR3 is 15 amino acids. CDR3 in DNA: TGTGCCAGCAGCCGCAACCGGGACAAGAACACTGAAGCTTTCTTT. Amino acid sequence: CASSRNRDKNTEAFF.

The chain couples TRBV28 to TRBJ1-5; D might be TRBD1 (6 bases). The CDR3 contains 16 residues. V shed 4 bases and J shed 2 bases, with 15 bases lying between them. Germline-derived CDR1 and CDR2 are MDHEN and SYDVKM. CDR3 coding DNA: TGTGCCAGCAGTTACCACAGGGAACGAGGCAATCAGCCCCAGCATTTT. Translated: CASSYHRERGNQPQHF.

CDR3 DNA sequence: TGTGCCAGCGCCGGGATGGGAGAGCAGTACTTC. Amino acid sequence: CASAGMGEQYF. The V call is TRBV12-3 or TRBV12-4, the J call TRBJ2-7; D possibly corresponds to TRBD2 (5 bases). The CDR3 has 11 amino acids. V lost 8 bases and J lost 7, with 12 bases in between.

The chain has TRBV3-1 (or the pseudogene TRBV3-2) and TRBJ2-5; D gene uncertain. This CDR3 comprises 14 residues. V gave up 7 bases and J gave up 0 bases, with 12 bases separating them. The germline gives CDR1 LGHDT, CDR2 YNNKEL (reference sequence). CDR3 sequence (DNA): TGTGCCAGCAACCAGCAGTATGACCAAGAGACCCAGTACTTC. Protein sequence: CASNQQYDQETQYF.

This clone has only a few counts. This chain connects TRBV5-4 to TRBJ1-1; TRBD1 might be the D (5 bases). The CDR3 contains 16 residues. V was cut by 0 bases and J by 2 bases, with 14 bases left in between. Per the germline V gene, CDR1 is SGHNT and CDR2 is YYREEE (reference sequence). The CDR3 loop reads CASSLASGALNTEAFF. The DNA for the CDR3 is TGTGCCAGCAGCTTGGCAAGCGGGGCGTTAAACACTGAAGCTTTCTTT.

V is TRBV2 and J is TRBJ2-6, with D perhaps matching TRBD1 (5 bases). Germline assignment: CDR1 SNHLY and CDR2 FYNNEI. The V gene lost 4 bases and the J gene lost 1 base, with 11 bases spanning the gap. The CDR3 covers 16 residues. CDR3 coding DNA: TGTGCCAGCAGTGCCACTGACAGTTCTGGGGCCAACGTCCTGACTTTC. It encodes CASSATDSSGANVLTF.

Only a few counts were recorded for this clone. The chain uses TRBV10-1 and TRBJ2-7; 7 bases agree with TRBD1. Germline trimming cut 5 bases from V and 3 bases from J; bases unmatched to any gene: 13. CDR1 and CDR2 (germline): WNHNN, SYGVQD (reference sequence). The CDR3 has 16 amino acids. As DNA, the CDR3 is TGCGCCAGCAGTTCCACCGAGGGACAGACAATCTACGAGCAGTACTTC. This sequence encodes CASSSTEGQTIYEQYF.